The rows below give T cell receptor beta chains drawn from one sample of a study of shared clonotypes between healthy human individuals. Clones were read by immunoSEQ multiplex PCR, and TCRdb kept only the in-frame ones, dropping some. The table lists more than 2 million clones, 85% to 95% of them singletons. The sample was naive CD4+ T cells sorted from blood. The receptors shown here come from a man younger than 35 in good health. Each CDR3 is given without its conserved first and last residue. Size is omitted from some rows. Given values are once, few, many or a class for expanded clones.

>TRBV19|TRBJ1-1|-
ASSIRGSEEAF
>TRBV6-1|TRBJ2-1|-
ASSGGWGSGRRSYNEQF
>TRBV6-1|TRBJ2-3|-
ASSASSGGAKGTQY
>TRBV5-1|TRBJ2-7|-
ASSLPGLGEQY
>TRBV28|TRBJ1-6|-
ASSFHNTGVDNSPLH
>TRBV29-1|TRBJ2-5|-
SVCIPGVGVQY
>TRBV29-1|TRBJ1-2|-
SVAGVLSYGYT
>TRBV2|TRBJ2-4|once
ASRGEMANIQY
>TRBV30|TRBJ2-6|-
AWRDRASGANVLT
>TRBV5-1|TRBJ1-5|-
ASSPAMEGQPQH
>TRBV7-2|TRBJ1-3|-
ASSNGRGSIY
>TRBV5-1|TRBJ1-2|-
ASSLEQGPYGYT
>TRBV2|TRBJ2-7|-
ASNPLSYEQY
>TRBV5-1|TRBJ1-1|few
ASSLDTEAF
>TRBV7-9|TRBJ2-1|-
ASSLLPGATGDEQF
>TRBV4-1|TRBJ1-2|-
ASSQEVTGVAGGYT
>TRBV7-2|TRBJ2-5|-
ASSQRRGIGETQY
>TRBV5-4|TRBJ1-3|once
ASSLYTGGPGNTIY
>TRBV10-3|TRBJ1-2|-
AISAPGGSYGYT
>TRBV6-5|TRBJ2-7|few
ASSDRWEQY
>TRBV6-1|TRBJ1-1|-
ASSELDTSNTEAF
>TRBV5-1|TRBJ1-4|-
ASSLFAGGEKLF
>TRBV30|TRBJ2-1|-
AWAGQVYNEQF
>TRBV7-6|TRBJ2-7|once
ASSLTSSGAYEQY
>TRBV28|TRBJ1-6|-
ASSLRQGDSPLH
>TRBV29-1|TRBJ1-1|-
SGWGGETEAF
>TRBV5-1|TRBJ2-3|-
ASSPAGGGYTDTQY
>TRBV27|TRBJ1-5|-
ASSLRGDGNQPQH
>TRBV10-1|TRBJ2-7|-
ASSEKCIGGSYEQY
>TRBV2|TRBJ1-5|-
ASSALVFNEPQH